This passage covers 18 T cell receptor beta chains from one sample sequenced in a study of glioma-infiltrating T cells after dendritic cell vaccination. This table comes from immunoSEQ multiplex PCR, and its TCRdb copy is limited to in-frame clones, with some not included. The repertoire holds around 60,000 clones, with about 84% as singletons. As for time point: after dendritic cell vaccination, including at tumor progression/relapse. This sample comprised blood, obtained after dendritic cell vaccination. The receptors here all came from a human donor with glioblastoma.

CDR3 sequence reads: CASRGIQGAGDTQYF. The CDR3 nucleotides read TGTGCCAGCAGGGGGATACAGGGGGCAGGAGATACGCAGTATTTT. This chain connects TRBV7-9 to TRBJ2-3, with 9 bases that match TRBD1. Germline V gene data show CDR1 as SEHNR and CDR2 as FQNEAQ (reference sequence). Trimming took 6 bases from V and 5 from J; bases not matched to a gene: 9. The CDR3 length is 15 residues.

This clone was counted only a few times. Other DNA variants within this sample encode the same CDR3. The DNA of the CDR3 is TGCGCCAGCAGCTTGGCCTTCTCCGACAGAACCTATAATTCACCCCTCCACTTT. This gives the protein CASSLAFSDRTYNSPLHF. V and J are TRBV5-1 and TRBJ1-6; D possibly corresponds to TRBD1 (5 bases). V shed 0 bases and J shed 2 bases, with 15 bases lying between them. Germline V lookup: CDR1 SGHRS, CDR2 YFSETQ. The CDR3 totals 18 residues.

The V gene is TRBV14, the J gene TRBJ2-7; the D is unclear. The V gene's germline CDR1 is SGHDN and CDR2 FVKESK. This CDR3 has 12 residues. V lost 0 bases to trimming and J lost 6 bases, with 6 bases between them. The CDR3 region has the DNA TGTGCCAGCAGCCAAGAGTCTCGCGAGCAGTACTTC. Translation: CASSQESREQYF.

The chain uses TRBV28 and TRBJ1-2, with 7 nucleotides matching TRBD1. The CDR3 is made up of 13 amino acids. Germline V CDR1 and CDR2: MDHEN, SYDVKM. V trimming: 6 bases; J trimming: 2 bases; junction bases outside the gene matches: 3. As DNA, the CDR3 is TGTGCCAGCAGCGAGGGACAGAACTATGGCTACACCTTC. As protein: CASSEGQNYGYTF.

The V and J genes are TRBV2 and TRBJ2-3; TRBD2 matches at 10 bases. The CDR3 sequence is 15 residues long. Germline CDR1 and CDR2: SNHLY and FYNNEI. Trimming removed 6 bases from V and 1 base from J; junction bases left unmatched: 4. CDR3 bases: TGTGCCAGCAGATCCACTAGCGGGGGCACAGATACGCAGTATTTT. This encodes CASRSTSGGTDTQYF.

The CDR3 here is CASSQGLAGSSYNEQFF. The CDR3 nucleotides read TGCGCCAGCAGCCAAGGCCTAGCGGGGTCCTCCTACAATGAGCAGTTCTTC. The genes are TRBV4-1 and TRBJ2-1; 9 bases fit TRBD2. Germline V gene lookup returns CDR1 MGHRA and CDR2 YSYEKL. CDR3 size: 17 residues. V dropped 1 base and J dropped 0; count of bases not matched to a gene: 4.

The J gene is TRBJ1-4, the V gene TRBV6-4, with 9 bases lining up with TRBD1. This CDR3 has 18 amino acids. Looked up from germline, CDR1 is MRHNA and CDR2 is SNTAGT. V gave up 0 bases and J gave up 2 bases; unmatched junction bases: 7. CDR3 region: CASSDSRGQGTTNEKLFF. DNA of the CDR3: TGTGCCAGCAGTGACTCGAGGGGACAGGGTACGACTAATGAAAAACTGTTTTTT.

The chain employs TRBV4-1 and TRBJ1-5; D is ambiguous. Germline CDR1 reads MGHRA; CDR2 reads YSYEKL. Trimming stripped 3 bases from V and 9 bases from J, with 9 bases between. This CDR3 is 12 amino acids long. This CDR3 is CASSHEAGPQHF. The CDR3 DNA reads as TGCGCCAGCAGCCATGAGGCGGGGCCCCAGCATTTT.

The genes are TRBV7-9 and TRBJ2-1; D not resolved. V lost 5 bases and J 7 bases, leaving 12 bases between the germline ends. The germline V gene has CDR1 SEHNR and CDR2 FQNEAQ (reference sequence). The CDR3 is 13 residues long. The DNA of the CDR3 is TGTGCCAGCAGCCCACTCCCTAGTAATGAGCAGTTCTTC. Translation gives CASSPLPSNEQFF. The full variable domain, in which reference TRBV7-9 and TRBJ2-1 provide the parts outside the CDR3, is DTGVSQNPRHKITKRGQNVTFRCDPISEHNRLYWYRQTLGQGPEFLTYFQNEAQLEKSRLLSDRFSAERPKGSFSTLEIQRTEQGDSAMYLCASSPLPSNEQFFGPGTRLTVL.

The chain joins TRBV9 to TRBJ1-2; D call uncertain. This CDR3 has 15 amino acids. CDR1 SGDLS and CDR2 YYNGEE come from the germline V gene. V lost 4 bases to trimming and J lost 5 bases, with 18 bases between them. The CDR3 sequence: CASSRLGQASYGYTF. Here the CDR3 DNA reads TGTGCCAGCAGCCGACTAGGGCAGGCTTCGTATGGCTACACCTTC.

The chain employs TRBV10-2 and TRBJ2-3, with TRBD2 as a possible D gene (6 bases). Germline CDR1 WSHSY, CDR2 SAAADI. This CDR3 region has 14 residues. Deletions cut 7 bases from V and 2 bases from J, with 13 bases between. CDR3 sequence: CASKLADPTDTQYF. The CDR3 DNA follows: TGCGCCAGCAAACTAGCAGATCCCACAGATACGCAGTATTTT.

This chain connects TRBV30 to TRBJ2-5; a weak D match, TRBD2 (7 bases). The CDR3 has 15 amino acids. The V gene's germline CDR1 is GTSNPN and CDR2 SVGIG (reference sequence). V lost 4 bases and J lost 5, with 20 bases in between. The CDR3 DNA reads TGTGCCTGGACTGTTGGTGGGGGGGCCCTCGAGACCCAGTACTTC. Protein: CAWTVGGGALETQYF.

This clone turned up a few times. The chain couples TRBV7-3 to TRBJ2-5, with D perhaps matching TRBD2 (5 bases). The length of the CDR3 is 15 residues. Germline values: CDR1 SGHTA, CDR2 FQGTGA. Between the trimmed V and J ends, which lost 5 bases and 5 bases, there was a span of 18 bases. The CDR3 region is CASSRMVGVGETQYF. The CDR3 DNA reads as TGTGCCAGCAGCCGGATGGTCGGGGTGGGTGAGACCCAGTACTTC.

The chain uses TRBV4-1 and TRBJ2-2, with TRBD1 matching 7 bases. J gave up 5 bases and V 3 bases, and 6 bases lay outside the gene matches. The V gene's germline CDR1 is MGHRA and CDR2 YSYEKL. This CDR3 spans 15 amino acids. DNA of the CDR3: TGCGCCAGCAGCCATACAGGGGCGCAGACCGGGGAGCTGTTTTTT. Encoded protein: CASSHTGAQTGELFF.

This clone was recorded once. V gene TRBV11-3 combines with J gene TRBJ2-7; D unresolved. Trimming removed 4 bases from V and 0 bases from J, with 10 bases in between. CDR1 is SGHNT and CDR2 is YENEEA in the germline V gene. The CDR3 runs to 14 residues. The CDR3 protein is CASSWAPSSYEQYF. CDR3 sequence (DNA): TGTGCCAGCAGCTGGGCTCCGAGCTCCTACGAGCAGTACTTC.

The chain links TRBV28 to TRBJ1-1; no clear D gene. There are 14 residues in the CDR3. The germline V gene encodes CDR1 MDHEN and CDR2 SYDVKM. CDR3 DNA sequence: TGTGCTTCCCGTGATGACATACGGAACACTGAAGCTTTCTTT. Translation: CASRDDIRNTEAFF.

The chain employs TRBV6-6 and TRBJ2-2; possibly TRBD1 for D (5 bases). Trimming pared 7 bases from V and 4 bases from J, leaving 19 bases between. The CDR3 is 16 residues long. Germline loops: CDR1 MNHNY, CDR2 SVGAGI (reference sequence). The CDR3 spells CASTLDIAAGTGELFF. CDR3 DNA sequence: TGTGCCAGCACTCTGGACATTGCAGCCGGCACCGGGGAGCTGTTTTTT.

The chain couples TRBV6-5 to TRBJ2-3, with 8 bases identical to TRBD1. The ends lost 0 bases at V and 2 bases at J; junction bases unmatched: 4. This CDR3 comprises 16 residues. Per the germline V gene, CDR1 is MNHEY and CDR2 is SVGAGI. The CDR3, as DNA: TGTGCCAGCAGTTACTCGGCAGGGGGCCTCACAGATACGCAGTATTTT. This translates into CASSYSAGGLTDTQYF.